These 13 T cell receptor beta chains originate from one sample sequenced in a study of control samples from healthy donors and cancer patients. Repertoires were generated with immunoSEQ multiplex PCR, while TCRdb's copy carries only in-frame clones and drops some. The repertoire has 84,000 or so clones, around 80% of them found once; the top ten carry approximately 10%. The specimen was PBMCs. The origin of the receptors is a man aged 55 to 69 with head and neck cancer.

J is TRBJ1-2 and V is TRBV30; 9 bases fit TRBD1. This CDR3 has 16 amino acids. Germline assignment: CDR1 GTSNPN and CDR2 SVGIG (reference sequence). V shed 0 bases and J 5 bases; nucleotides not matched to a gene: 10. The CDR3: CAWSVFGQGQIYGYTF. CDR3 nucleotide sequence: TGTGCCTGGAGTGTATTTGGACAGGGGCAGATTTATGGCTACACCTTC.

The sample holds one count of this clone. The V and J genes are TRBV28 and TRBJ2-1, with TRBD2 identical over 14 bases. CDR1 is MDHEN and CDR2 is SYDVKM in the germline V gene. V lost 6 bases, J lost 7 bases, and 8 bases stayed unmatched. CDR3 size: 16 residues. CDR3 sequence reads: CASSPGTSGSLNEQFF. CDR3 sequence (DNA): TGTGCCAGCAGCCCAGGGACTAGCGGGAGTTTGAATGAGCAGTTCTTC.

This sequence joins TRBV4-1 and TRBJ1-5, with 9 bases identical to TRBD1. The CDR3 is 17 residues long. Trimming removed 4 bases from V and 1 base from J; junction bases left unmatched: 8. CDR1 and CDR2 (germline): MGHRA, YSYEKL. In nucleotides, the CDR3 is TGCGCCAGCAGCCCAGACCTAACAGGGGGCAGCAATCAGCCCCAGCATTTT. It codes for CASSPDLTGGSNQPQHF.

This clone was found once. This chain links TRBV6-5 with TRBJ1-2, with 8 nucleotides matching TRBD1. The CDR3 is 14 residues long. CDR1 and CDR2 from the germline V gene are MNHEY and SVGAGI. Germline trimming cut 4 bases from V and 7 bases from J; bases unmatched to any gene: 8. The CDR3: CASSSGQGSIGYTF. CDR3 nucleotide sequence: TGTGCCAGCAGTTCCGGACAGGGTTCGATTGGCTACACCTTC.

This clone was counted a single time. This chain connects TRBV28 to TRBJ1-5, with unresolved D. The CDR3 has 17 residues. Germline lookup yields CDR1 MDHEN and CDR2 SYDVKM. V was clipped by 3 bases and J by 0 bases, with 15 bases between them. The CDR3 DNA is TGTGCCAGCAGTTTGGCGTACGGGCAACATAGCAATCAGCCCCAGCATTTT. This encodes CASSLAYGQHSNQPQHF.

The chain links TRBV2 to TRBJ2-3; TRBD2 agrees at 14 bases. The CDR3 has 15 residues. The germline CDR1 and CDR2 sequences are SNHLY and FYNNEI. Trimming cost V 7 bases and J 4 bases; bases outside gene matches: 4. CDR3 coding DNA: TGTGCCAGCAAAGGGACTAGCGGGAGTGCAGATACGCAGTATTTT. This gives the protein CASKGTSGSADTQYF.

The sample holds one count of this clone. The chain has TRBV19 and TRBJ1-2, with no clear D. The CDR3 runs to 12 residues. V lost 3 bases to trimming and J lost 8 bases, with 10 bases between them. In germline, CDR1 is LNHDA, CDR2 SQIVND (reference sequence). DNA for the CDR3: TGTGCCAGTAGTATGACTCCGCGAGGCTACACCTTC. Protein product: CASSMTPRGYTF.

This sequence joins TRBV4-1 and TRBJ2-1; 14 bases line up with TRBD2. CDR1 MGHRA and CDR2 YSYEKL come from the germline V gene. J lost 7 bases, V lost 5 bases, and 7 bases had no gene match. The length of the CDR3 is 16 residues. The CDR3 DNA is TGCGCCAGCAGCGAACCCGGGACTAGCGGGAGAAATGAGCAGTTCTTC. Its protein is CASSEPGTSGRNEQFF.

V is TRBV15 and J is TRBJ1-2; the D is unclear. The V and J ends lost 0 bases and 7 bases respectively, with 9 bases between them. The CDR3 has 13 amino acids. Germline V lookup: CDR1 LNHNV, CDR2 YYDKDF (reference sequence). As DNA, the CDR3 is TGTGCCACCAGCAGAGAACGGGCCTCTGGCTACACCTTC. Translating it yields CATSRERASGYTF.

This clone has a handful of counts. V is TRBV3-1 (or the pseudogene TRBV3-2) and J is TRBJ1-6, with D tentatively TRBD1 (6 bases). The V gene lost 0 bases and the J gene lost 6 bases, with 6 bases spanning the gap. Germline V CDR1 and CDR2: LGHDT, YNNKEL (reference sequence). The CDR3 has 14 amino acids. CDR3 residues: CASSQEDSNSPLHF. In nucleotides, the CDR3 is TGTGCCAGCAGCCAAGAGGACAGTAATTCACCCCTCCACTTT.

CDR3 bases: TGTGCCAGCAGCTCTTCTCCGGGGACTAGCCGCACCGGGGAGCTGTTTTTT. The encoded protein is CASSSSPGTSRTGELFF. The chain combines TRBV5-6 with TRBJ2-2, with 9 bases matching TRBD2. The germline V gene encodes CDR1 SGHDT and CDR2 YYEEEE. The CDR3 is 17 amino acids. Trimming cost V 3 bases and J 4 bases; bases outside gene matches: 10.

This clone was observed a handful of times. The chain combines TRBV6-6 with TRBJ2-6; the match to TRBD1 covers 8 bases. Germline lookup yields CDR1 MNHNY and CDR2 SVGAGI (reference sequence). This CDR3 has 17 residues. The V and J ends lost 5 bases and 2 bases, in that order; junction bases with no gene match: 8. CDR3 DNA: TGTGCCAGCAGTCCCGGGACAGGTGACCCTGGGGCCAACGTCCTGACTTTC. It specifies CASSPGTGDPGANVLTF.

The sample holds a few counts of this clone. The J gene is TRBJ1-1, the V gene TRBV11-2, with no clear D. Trimming removed 0 bases at V and 2 bases at J, with 13 bases between. This CDR3 has 16 amino acids. CDR1 is SGHAT and CDR2 is FQNNGV in the germline V gene. DNA for the CDR3: TGTGCCAGCAGCTTAGAATGGGGAAGGTCTAACACTGAAGCTTTCTTT. It translates to CASSLEWGRSNTEAFF.